This TCR beta chain was identified in a study of beta chain features in type 1 diabetes. Whole-study results and caveats: Shortening of TCRB CDR3s, moderate but significant, appeared in all four CD4+ subsets of Type 1 diabetes patients.

What was sequenced were expressed TCRB transcripts, since all of the isolated RNA had been reverse transcribed. The table came from immunoSEQ multiplex PCR; TCRdb's copy has only in-frame clones and leaves some out. The sample records approximately 600,000 clones, over 10% being singletons. This clone has a handful of counts. The antigen remains undetermined. Cell sorting via CD45RO/CCR7/CD25/CD127/CD95/CD27 was performed to obtain CD4+ naive, central memory, regulatory and stem cell-like memory cells. This TCR derives from a man aged 25 to 40 with type 1 diabetes. Specimen: naive CD4+ T cells from blood.

CDR3 DNA sequence: TGTGCCAGTAAACCGGGACTAGCGGAACCTTACGAGCAGTACTTC. As protein: CASKPGLAEPYEQYF. The chain combines TRBV19 with TRBJ2-7; TRBD2 aligns across 11 bases. The CDR3 totals 15 residues. Trimming cost V 7 bases and J 4 bases; bases outside gene matches: 9. Looked up from germline, CDR1 is LNHDA and CDR2 is SQIVND (reference sequence).